The next 14 T cell receptor beta chains were all read from a single sample in a study of T-cell memory formation after mild COVID-19. Using its own MiXCR run on the 5' RACE reads, TCRdb lists one record per CDR3 protein. The data hold about 410,000 distinct CDR3 sequences, with 18% observed a single time. Material: PBMCs or a T cell subset sorted from them (not recorded which). The receptors here all came from a young man who had mild COVID-19 (a few samples of this study predate the infection). Cell type and time point are not known.

This clonotype was seen a handful of times. This chain's CDR3 is CASSQREGGYNEQFF. The CDR3 DNA reads as TGTGCCAGCAGCCAGAGGGAGGGGGGATACAATGAGCAGTTCTTC. The chain combines TRBV7-9 with TRBJ2-1, with a possible D match to TRBD2 (7 bases). Per germline, CDR1 SEHNR and CDR2 FQNEAQ (reference sequence). CDR3 length equals 15 residues. Trimming pared 5 bases from V and 4 bases from J, leaving 15 bases between. Full variable domain (remainder filled in from reference TRBV7-9 and TRBJ2-1): DTGVSQNPRHKITKRGQNVTFRCDPISEHNRLYWYRQTLGQGPEFLTYFQNEAQLEKSRLLSDRFSAERPKGSFSTLEIQRTEQGDSAMYLCASSQREGGYNEQFFGPGTRLTVL.

There are a few counts of this clonotype. The rearrangement links TRBV7-9 to TRBJ2-1, with 11 bases matching TRBD2. V shed 5 bases and J 6 bases; nucleotides not matched to a gene: 6. The CDR3 extends over 15 amino acids. Germline V lookup: CDR1 SEHNR, CDR2 FQNEAQ (reference sequence). The CDR3 sequence is CASSHLAGGSNEQFF. For the CDR3, the DNA is TGTGCCAGCAGCCATTTAGCGGGGGGGAGCAATGAGCAGTTCTTC.

This clonotype was recorded a few times. The chain recombines TRBV11-3 with TRBJ2-1, with 10 positions matching TRBD2. Germline trimming cut 4 bases from V and 6 bases from J; bases unmatched to any gene: 6. Germline lookup yields CDR1 SGHNT and CDR2 YENEEA. The CDR3 has 15 amino acids. CDR3 in DNA: TGTGCCAGCAGCTCCAGCGGGGGGGTCCCCAATGAGCAGTTCTTC. Encoded protein: CASSSSGGVPNEQFF.

In its sample, this clonotype was seen a few times. The CDR3 region has the DNA TGCAGTGTGGTGCGGGGGAATAATGAAAAACTGTTTTTT. Its protein is CSVVRGNNEKLFF. The genes are TRBV20-1 and TRBJ1-4, with D possibly being TRBD1 (5 bases). This CDR3 has 13 amino acids. V was trimmed by 7 bases and J by 4 bases, leaving 13 bases between them. Germline values: CDR1 DFQATT, CDR2 SNEGSKA (reference sequence).

This sequence joins TRBV7-9 and TRBJ2-1, with TRBD2 matching 10 bases. The CDR3 has 15 residues. V dropped 4 bases and J dropped 9; count of bases not matched to a gene: 9. Germline V gene data show CDR1 as SEHNR and CDR2 as FQNEAQ (reference sequence). CDR3 sequence reads: CASSSSAGGPSEQFF. CDR3 in DNA: TGTGCCAGCAGCTCCTCAGCGGGGGGGCCGAGTGAGCAGTTCTTC.

The chain recombines TRBV20-1 with TRBJ1-5, with a weak D call TRBD1 (6 bases). The V and J ends lost 1 base and 6 bases respectively, with 10 bases between them. CDR3 length equals 13 residues. From germline, CDR1 is DFQATT and CDR2 SNEGSKA (reference sequence). CDR3: CSARGGAGQPQHF. The CDR3 DNA sequence: TGCAGTGCTAGAGGGGGGGCGGGTCAGCCCCAGCATTTT.

In this sample, this clonotype turned up a few times. The chain employs TRBV4-1 and TRBJ1-1, with D hard to call. The CDR3 loop spans 15 amino acids. The V end lost 1 base, the J end lost 8 bases, and 17 bases lay between the germline ends. Germline CDR1 MGHRA, CDR2 YSYEKL. The CDR3 reads CASSQGVAGLKEAFF. For the CDR3, the DNA is TGCGCCAGCAGCCAAGGAGTTGCGGGCCTGAAAGAAGCTTTCTTT.

This clonotype occurred a few times. J is TRBJ1-1 and V is TRBV5-1; tentative D call: TRBD1 (6 bases). This CDR3 is 15 amino acids long. V was cut by 1 base and J by 1 base, with 11 bases left in between. CDR1 and CDR2 (germline): SGHRS, YFSETQ. In DNA form, the CDR3 reads TGCGCCAGCAGCTTGTACAGGGAGGGGAACACTGAAGCTTTCTTT. As protein: CASSLYREGNTEAFF. The entire variable domain, with the rest obtained from reference TRBV5-1 and TRBJ1-1, is as follows: KAGVTQTPRYLIKTRGQQVTLSCSPISGHRSVSWYQQTPGQGLQFLFEYFSETQRNKGNFPGRFSGRQFSNSRSEMNVSTLELGDSALYLCASSLYREGNTEAFFGQGTRLTVV.

This clonotype has more than one count but fewer than ten. The chain combines TRBV20-1 with TRBJ2-6; the D is unclear. V was clipped by 0 bases and J by 2 bases, with 8 bases between them. The CDR3 contains 15 residues. Germline V gene lookup returns CDR1 DFQATT and CDR2 SNEGSKA (reference sequence). The CDR3: CSARDEAAGANVLTF. CDR3 in DNA: TGCAGTGCTAGAGATGAGGCAGCTGGGGCCAACGTCCTGACTTTC.

This clonotype was seen only a few times. V and J are TRBV5-1 and TRBJ1-1; the match to TRBD1 covers 10 bases. The CDR3 spans 15 residues. With V trimmed by 3 bases and J by 0 bases, 2 bases remained unmatched. Germline V gene data show CDR1 as SGHRS and CDR2 as YFSETQ. The CDR3, as DNA: TGCGCCAGCAGCTGGACAGGGGGTTTGAACACTGAAGCTTTCTTT. Translation: CASSWTGGLNTEAFF.

The V call is TRBV11-2, the J call TRBJ1-2; D is uncertain. V was pared by 5 bases and J by 4 bases, with 17 bases between. This CDR3 has 15 amino acids. Germline-derived CDR1 and CDR2 are SGHAT and FQNNGV. The CDR3, as DNA: TGTGCCAGCAGCCCCCATTGGACCCGCGGCTATGGCTACACCTTC. This sequence encodes CASSPHWTRGYGYTF.

This clonotype came up once. The rearrangement links TRBV4-1 to TRBJ1-5; the match to TRBD1 covers 9 bases. CDR1 is MGHRA and CDR2 is YSYEKL in the germline V gene. The CDR3 loop spans 19 amino acids. V trimming: 1 base; J trimming: 0 bases; junction bases outside the gene matches: 10. The DNA of the CDR3 is TGCGCCAGCAGCCAAGGTCCGGGACAGGGTCCCTTTAGCAATCAGCCCCAGCATTTT. Protein: CASSQGPGQGPFSNQPQHF.

The chain uses TRBV20-1 and TRBJ1-4, with 10 bases that match TRBD1. The CDR3 extends over 16 amino acids. CDR1 and CDR2 (germline): DFQATT, SNEGSKA (reference sequence). Trimming removed 0 bases from V and 4 bases from J; junction bases left unmatched: 5. CDR3 loop: CSARDSRTGGNEKLFF. The CDR3 DNA is TGCAGTGCTAGAGATTCCCGGACAGGGGGTAATGAAAAACTGTTTTTT.

CDR3 sequence: CASSSRAGLVYEQYF. For the CDR3, the DNA is TGTGCCAGCAGTTCGAGGGCAGGGTTGGTGTACGAGCAGTACTTC. The chain has TRBV12-3 or TRBV12-4 and TRBJ2-7; D is tentatively TRBD1 or TRBD2 (5 bases each). The CDR3 has 15 residues. V was cut by 4 bases and J by 4 bases, with 17 bases left in between.